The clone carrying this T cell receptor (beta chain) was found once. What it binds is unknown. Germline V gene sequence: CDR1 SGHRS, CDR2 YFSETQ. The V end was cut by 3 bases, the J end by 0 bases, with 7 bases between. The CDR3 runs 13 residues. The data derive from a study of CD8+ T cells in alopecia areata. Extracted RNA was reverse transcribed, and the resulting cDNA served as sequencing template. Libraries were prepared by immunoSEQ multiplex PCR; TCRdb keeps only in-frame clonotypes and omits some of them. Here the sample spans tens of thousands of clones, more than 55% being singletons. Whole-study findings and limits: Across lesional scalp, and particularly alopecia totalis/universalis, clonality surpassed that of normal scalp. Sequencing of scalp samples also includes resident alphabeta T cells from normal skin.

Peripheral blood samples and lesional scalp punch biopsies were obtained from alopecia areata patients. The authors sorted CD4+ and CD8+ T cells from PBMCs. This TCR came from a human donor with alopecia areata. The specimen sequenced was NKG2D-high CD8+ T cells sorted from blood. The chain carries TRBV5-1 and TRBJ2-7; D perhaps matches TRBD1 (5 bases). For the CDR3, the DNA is TGCGCCAGCAGCTCAAGGGGCTCCTACGAGCAGTACTTC. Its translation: CASSSRGSYEQYF.